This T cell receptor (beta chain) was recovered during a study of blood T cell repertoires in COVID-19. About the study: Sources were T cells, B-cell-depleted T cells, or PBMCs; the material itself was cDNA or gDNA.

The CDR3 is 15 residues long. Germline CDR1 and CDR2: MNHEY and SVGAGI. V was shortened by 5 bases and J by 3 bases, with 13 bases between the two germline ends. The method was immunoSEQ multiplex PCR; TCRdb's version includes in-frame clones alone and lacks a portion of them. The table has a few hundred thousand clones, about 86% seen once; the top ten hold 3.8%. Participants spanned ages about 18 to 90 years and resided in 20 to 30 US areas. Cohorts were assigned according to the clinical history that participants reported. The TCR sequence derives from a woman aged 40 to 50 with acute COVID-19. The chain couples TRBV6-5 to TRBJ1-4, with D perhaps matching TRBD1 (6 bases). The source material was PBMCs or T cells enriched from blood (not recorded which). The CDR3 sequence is CASSPTGPSNEKLFF. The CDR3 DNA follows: TGTGCCAGCAGTCCTACAGGGCCTTCTAATGAAAAACTGTTTTTT.